A selection of T cell receptor beta chains follows, all from one sample in a study of CD8+CD57+ T cells in acquired aplastic anemia. TCRdb redid the calling of the reads with MiXCR, one entry per CDR3 protein. The table has about 160,000 distinct CDR3 sequences, 65% to 75% seen once. Sequencing was performed on sorted CD4+, CD8+, or CD8+CD57+ T cells (not recorded which) from PBMCs. The source of these receptors is a human donor with aplastic anemia. Each CDR3 is given with its conserved first and last residue. D genes are given only for firm matches. Not all rows give a size; the values are once, few, many and, for expanded clones, a class.

TRBJ1-6,TRBV15,-,few,CATSGSTGFDSPLHF,TGTGCCACCAGCGGATCCACAGGGTTTGATTCACCCCTCCACTTT
TRBJ1-2,TRBV12-3/TRBV12-4,TRBD1,many,CASSFIQGDRHGYTF,TGTGCCAGCAGTTTTATCCAGGGGGATCGCCATGGCTACACCTTC
TRBJ2-7,TRBV2,TRBD2,-,CASSEAQASGPYEQYF,TGTGCCAGCAGTGAAGCGCAAGCTAGCGGGCCCTACGAGCAGTACTTC
TRBJ2-7,TRBV12-3/TRBV12-4,-,-,CASCWTTSSEQYF,TGTGCCAGCTGCTGGACAACCTCCTCCGAGCAGTACTTC
TRBJ2-7,TRBV4-2,TRBD2,-,CASSFQGLAGALEQYF,TGTGCCAGCAGCTTTCAGGGACTAGCGGGAGCTCTCGAGCAGTACTTC
TRBJ2-7,TRBV5-4,-,-,CASSSTTPFEQYF,TGTGCCAGCAGTTCGACTACCCCATTCGAGCAGTACTTC
TRBJ2-7,TRBV10-3,-,-,CAISSGPTYEQYF,TGTGCCATCAGTTCGGGGCCCACCTACGAGCAGTACTTC
TRBJ1-2,TRBV9,-,-,CASSVRVDYGYTF,TGTGCCAGCAGCGTACGGGTTGACTATGGCTACACCTTC
TRBJ1-2,TRBV19,-,few,CASSIPTVYGYTF,TGTGCCAGTAGTATCCCCACGGTCTATGGCTACACCTTC
TRBJ1-5,TRBV20-1,-,few,CSALVIQGFQPQHF,TGCAGTGCTCTCGTAATTCAGGGATTCCAGCCCCAGCATTTT
TRBJ2-1,TRBV14,TRBD2,-,CASSQRRGVYNEQFF,TGTGCCAGCAGCCAACGGCGGGGGGTTTACAATGAGCAGTTCTTC
TRBJ2-7,TRBV10-3,TRBD1,-,CAIKPGQGLGEQYF,TGTGCCATCAAACCGGGACAGGGCTTGGGCGAGCAGTACTTC
TRBJ1-6,TRBV9,-,-,CASSVVYNSPLHF,TGTGCCAGCAGCGTAGTGTATAATTCACCCCTCCACTTT
TRBJ1-6,TRBV5-1,-,-,CASSLRSGTDNSPLHF,TGCGCCAGCAGCTTGCGATCCGGGACCGATAATTCACCCCTCCACTTT
TRBJ2-7,TRBV7-9,-,-,CASASLQHEQYF,TGTGCCAGCGCCTCCTTACAACACGAGCAGTACTTC
TRBJ2-2,TRBV29-1,-,-,CSVMDGQMNTGELFF,TGCAGCGTTATGGACGGGCAGATGAACACCGGGGAGCTGTTTTTT